These 26 T cell receptor beta chains originate from one sample sequenced in a study of T cell responses to AZD1222 COVID-19 vaccine. Sequencing used immunoSEQ multiplex PCR; TCRdb keeps in-frame clones, though not all of them. The sample contains about 120,000 clones, about 90% of which appear only once. The sequencing used peripheral blood, collected on day 0 of AZD1222 vaccination. The source of these receptors is an adult in good health.

This clone came up once. This rearrangement joins TRBV7-3 to TRBJ1-2; D is undetermined. CDR3 length: 13 amino acids. The germline V gene has CDR1 SGHTA and CDR2 FQGTGA. V lost 4 bases and J 6 bases, leaving 12 bases between the germline ends. The CDR3 reads CASSSSVEDGYTF. DNA for the CDR3: TGTGCCAGCAGCTCCTCCGTGGAGGATGGCTACACCTTC.

This chain links TRBV24-1 with TRBJ1-2, with TRBD1 as a possible D gene (6 bases). This CDR3 has 14 amino acids. Germline CDR1 reads KGHDR; CDR2 reads SFDVKD. V was shortened by 4 bases and J by 5 bases, with 13 bases between the two germline ends. CDR3 residues: CATSDARTVYGYTF. The CDR3 DNA sequence: TGTGCCACCAGTGACGCCCGGACAGTATATGGCTACACCTTC.

The rearrangement links TRBV30 to TRBJ2-7, with D tentatively TRBD1 (5 bases). The ends were cut back, 1 base at V and 10 bases at J, with 14 bases in the middle. CDR1 is GTSNPN, CDR2 SVGIG, per germline (reference sequence). This CDR3 is built from 12 residues. The CDR3 loop is CAWSGQGQLQYF. The CDR3 DNA sequence: TGTGCCTGGAGTGGGCAGGGCCAACTTCAGTACTTC. Full variable domain (remainder filled in from reference TRBV30 and TRBJ2-7): SQTIHQWPATLVQPVGSPLSLECTVEGTSNPNLYWYRQAAGRGLQLLFYSVGIGQISSEVPQNLSASRPQDRQFILSSKKLLLSDSGFYLCAWSGQGQLQYFGPGTRLTVT.

The gene calls are TRBV4-2 and TRBJ1-4, with D tentatively TRBD1 (5 bases). V lost 4 bases and J 7 bases, leaving 19 bases between the germline ends. The CDR3 totals 16 residues. Germline values: CDR1 LGHNA, CDR2 YNFKEQ. The CDR3 loop reads CASSPTHRLGGEKLFF. CDR3 nucleotides: TGTGCCAGCAGCCCAACCCACAGGTTGGGGGGTGAAAAACTGTTTTTT.

CDR3 bases: TGTGCCAGCATCCCGAAGGGGGTTGAAGCTTTCTTT. Translating gives CASIPKGVEAFF. V gene TRBV7-9 combines with J gene TRBJ1-1, with D possibly matching TRBD1 (6 bases). CDR1 and CDR2 from the germline V gene are SEHNR and FQNEAQ (reference sequence). V dropped 7 bases and J dropped 7 bases, with 13 bases sitting between them. The CDR3 sequence is 12 residues long.

About this clone itself: This specimen includes other DNA sequences encoding the same CDR3. The chain recombines TRBV3-1 (or the pseudogene TRBV3-2) with TRBJ1-2; D gene uncertain. The V and J ends lost 0 bases and 4 bases respectively, with 6 bases between them. Germline CDR1 is LGHDT and CDR2 is YNNKEL (reference sequence). This CDR3 is 13 amino acids long. The CDR3 nucleotides are TGTGCCAGCAGCCAAGAAGGTAGCTATGGCTACACCTTC. This sequence encodes CASSQEGSYGYTF.

The chain is built from TRBV9 and TRBJ2-2; TRBD1 matches 7 bases. The CDR3 spans 14 residues. The V and J ends lost 4 bases and 7 bases, in that order; junction bases with no gene match: 7. The germline V gene encodes CDR1 SGDLS and CDR2 YYNGEE. The CDR3 coding sequence is TGTGCCAGCAGCCCCAGGGGGTTCGGCGGGGAGCTGTTTTTT. Protein: CASSPRGFGGELFF. The variable domain in full, with the rest retrieved from reference TRBV9 and TRBJ2-2, is DSGVTQTPKHLITATGQRVTLRCSPRSGDLSVYWYQQSLDQGLQFLIQYYNGEERAKGNILERFSAQQFPDLHSELNLSSLELGDSALYFCASSPRGFGGELFFGEGSRLTVL.

The chain combines TRBV30 with TRBJ2-5; TRBD1 is a possible D gene (5 bases). The CDR3 has 12 residues. Per the germline V gene, CDR1 is GTSNPN and CDR2 is SVGIG (reference sequence). Trimming pared 4 bases from V and 4 bases from J, leaving 10 bases between. The CDR3 DNA follows: TGTGCCTGGAAATCTAGGGGAGAGACCCAGTACTTC. Encoded protein: CAWKSRGETQYF.

V usage is TRBV7-9 and J usage is TRBJ1-3, with unresolved D. V was shortened by 5 bases and J by 1 base, with 12 bases between the two germline ends. The CDR3 has 15 residues. The germline CDR1 and CDR2 sequences are SEHNR and FQNEAQ (reference sequence). CDR3 coding DNA: TGTGCCAGCAGCCTTATGGGGTTTTCTGGAAACACCATATATTTT. This translates into CASSLMGFSGNTIYF.

This clone has just one count. The CDR3 DNA reads TGCGCCAGCAGCTTGGTGGGACAGGGATTGACTGAAGCTTTCTTT. Residues: CASSLVGQGLTEAFF. This rearrangement joins TRBV5-1 to TRBJ1-1; TRBD1 agrees at 9 bases. Trimming cost V 0 bases and J 5 bases; bases outside gene matches: 5. Per germline, CDR1 SGHRS and CDR2 YFSETQ. The CDR3 is made up of 15 amino acids.

The chain couples TRBV30 to TRBJ2-2; possibly TRBD1 or TRBD2 for D (5 bases each). This CDR3 comprises 15 residues. Looked up from germline, CDR1 is GTSNPN and CDR2 is SVGIG (reference sequence). V lost 1 base, J lost 2 bases, and 11 bases lay in between. For the CDR3, the DNA is TGTGCCTGGAGTGCCCTCGGGGCAAACACCGGGGAGCTGTTTTTT. Amino acid sequence: CAWSALGANTGELFF.

In this sample, this clone turned up once. V usage is TRBV18 and J usage is TRBJ1-1; 9 positions match TRBD1. The CDR3 length is 14 residues. Trimming cost V 4 bases and J 6 bases; bases outside gene matches: 6. Germline V gives CDR1 KGHSH, CDR2 LQKENI. The CDR3 DNA follows: TGTGCCAGCTCACTGACAGGGGGACGTCCTGAAGCTTTCTTT. Translating gives CASSLTGGRPEAFF.

The chain carries TRBV18 and TRBJ1-6; TRBD1 might be the D (5 bases). With 2 bases removed from V and 4 bases from J, the gap between germline ends came to 6 bases. The CDR3 runs to 14 residues. Per the germline V gene, CDR1 is KGHSH and CDR2 is LQKENI. The CDR3 nucleotides are TGTGCCAGCTCACCAGACAGATATAATTCACCCCTCCACTTT. It is translated as CASSPDRYNSPLHF.

The chain has TRBV4-1 and TRBJ2-1; D is unresolved. V was cut by 1 base and J by 5 bases, with 9 bases left in between. The CDR3 length is 14 residues. The germline V gene encodes CDR1 MGHRA and CDR2 YSYEKL. CDR3 nucleotide sequence: TGCGCCAGCAGCCAAGGTGGACGCGACAATGAGCAGTTCTTC. Its translation is CASSQGGRDNEQFF.

The chain is built from TRBV18 and TRBJ2-5; D is unclear. Per the germline V gene, CDR1 is KGHSH and CDR2 is LQKENI. The length of the CDR3 is 18 residues. Trimming left V 1 base short and J 1 base short, with 19 bases between. This CDR3 reads CASSPRLRRTEGQETQYF. The CDR3 DNA reads as TGTGCCAGCTCACCACGGCTAAGGCGGACGGAAGGCCAAGAGACCCAGTACTTC. The entire variable domain, with the rest obtained from reference TRBV18 and TRBJ2-5, is as follows: NAGVMQNPRHLVRRRGQEARLRCSPMKGHSHVYWYRQLPEEGLKFMVYLQKENIIDESGMPKERFSAEFPKEGPSILRIQQVVRGDSAAYFCASSPRLRRTEGQETQYFGPGTRLLVL.

The chain employs TRBV5-1 and TRBJ2-3; perhaps TRBD1 as D (6 bases). This CDR3 has 16 amino acids. Germline CDR1 reads SGHRS; CDR2 reads YFSETQ. V was shortened by 2 bases and J by 2 bases, with 15 bases between the two germline ends. CDR3 loop: CASSFSSGHLTDTQYF. The CDR3 coding sequence is TGCGCCAGCAGCTTTAGTTCGGGACATCTCACAGATACGCAGTATTTT.

The gene calls are TRBV9 and TRBJ1-1; D remains ambiguous. CDR1 is SGDLS and CDR2 is YYNGEE in the germline V gene. The CDR3 is made up of 14 amino acids. V lost 0 bases, J lost 2 bases, and 8 bases lay in between. CDR3: CASSVVGSNTEAFF. The CDR3, as DNA: TGTGCCAGCAGCGTAGTGGGAAGTAACACTGAAGCTTTCTTT.

The chain carries TRBV6-5 and TRBJ1-3; 7 bases map to TRBD1. Germline loops: CDR1 MNHEY, CDR2 SVGAGI. This CDR3 is 13 amino acids long. V lost 7 bases and J lost 4; bases outside the gene matches: 4. The CDR3 is CASKVQGGNTIYF. The DNA of the CDR3 is TGTGCCAGCAAGGTACAGGGGGGAAACACCATATATTTT.

In its sample, this clone was seen once. The CDR3 loop reads CASSQDAGGNEAFF. The CDR3 bases are TGTGCCAGCAGCCAAGATGCAGGGGGAAATGAAGCTTTCTTT. This rearrangement joins TRBV3-1 (or the pseudogene TRBV3-2) to TRBJ1-1; the match to TRBD1 covers 7 bases. The CDR3 loop spans 14 amino acids. With 0 bases clipped from V and 7 bases from J, the junction kept 5 bases outside the gene matches. Germline V gene data show CDR1 as LGHDT and CDR2 as YNNKEL (reference sequence).

The rearrangement uses TRBV7-8 and TRBJ2-2; TRBD2 is a possible D gene (6 bases). Trimming removed 5 bases from V and 7 bases from J, with 17 bases in between. The CDR3 runs to 15 residues. Germline assignment: CDR1 SGHVS and CDR2 FQNEAQ. CDR3 in DNA: TGTGCCAGCAGCCTCCCGGGACGGAGGGGCGGGGAGCTGTTTTTT. This sequence encodes CASSLPGRRGGELFF.

Here the CDR3 DNA reads TGTGCCAGCAGCCAAGGGACGCAGCCCCAGCATTTT. This codes for CASSQGTQPQHF. This chain joins TRBV3-1 (or the pseudogene TRBV3-2) and TRBJ1-5; D gene ambiguous. The CDR3 runs 12 residues. Germline values: CDR1 LGHDT, CDR2 YNNKEL (reference sequence). Trimming removed 1 base from V and 7 bases from J, with 5 bases in between.

The CDR3 bases are TGTGCCAGCTCACCGACGGACAGGCTCGGCGAAAAACTGTTTTTT. Translated: CASSPTDRLGEKLFF. The chain employs TRBV18 and TRBJ1-4; TRBD1 matches at 7 bases. The germline gives CDR1 KGHSH, CDR2 LQKENI. Losses at the gene ends were 3 bases for V and 8 bases for J; bases not matched to a gene: 9. The CDR3 covers 15 residues.

The chain carries TRBV18 and TRBJ2-7, with 7 bases aligning to TRBD1. Germline V CDR1 and CDR2: KGHSH, LQKENI. This CDR3 comprises 15 residues. V trimming: 8 bases; J trimming: 5 bases; junction bases outside the gene matches: 15. The CDR3 DNA is TGTGCCAGCGCCCCACCGGGACAGTCGTCCCACGAGCAGTACGTC. Its protein product is CASAPPGQSSHEQYV.

V and J are TRBV6-5 and TRBJ1-1, with 9 bases lining up with TRBD1. The germline gives CDR1 MNHEY, CDR2 SVGAGI. The J segment lost 4 bases and the V segment lost 4 bases, leaving 4 bases of the junction unmatched. This CDR3 contains 14 residues. The CDR3 reads CASSSQGAGTEAFF. For the CDR3, the DNA is TGTGCCAGCAGTTCACAGGGGGCGGGCACTGAAGCTTTCTTT.

The chain couples TRBV25-1 to TRBJ2-3, with TRBD2 as a possible D gene (6 bases). Trimming shortened V by 1 base and J by 2 bases, and 7 bases separated the two germline ends. The CDR3 covers 14 residues. Germline assignment: CDR1 MGHDK and CDR2 SYGVNS. Here the CDR3 DNA reads TGTGCCAGCAGTGAATCGGGGGTCACAGATACGCAGTATTTT. Translating it yields CASSESGVTDTQYF.

The V and J genes are TRBV20-1 and TRBJ1-2; D is possibly TRBD1 (5 bases). Germline CDR1 reads DFQATT; CDR2 reads SNEGSKA (reference sequence). Between the trimmed V and J ends, which lost 5 bases and 14 bases, there was a span of 15 bases. This CDR3 has 10 amino acids. The chain's CDR3 is CSARATRVTF. The CDR3, as DNA: TGCAGTGCTCGGGCGACCAGGGTGACCTTC.